This T cell receptor (beta chain) was obtained from a study of blood T cell repertoires in COVID-19. About the research overall: There were acute and convalescent COVID-19 samples, and they came from the United States, Italy and Spain. T cells, B-cell-depleted T cells, or PBMCs provided the cDNA or gDNA that served as material.

Per the authors' pipeline: Estimation of nucleated cell counts relied on the amplification of reference gene primers. TCRdb keeps only in-frame clones here, not all; method: immunoSEQ multiplex PCR. The DNA was the basis for D and trimming; V, J and clone size are from that table. The data contain fewer than 500,000 clones, 70% to 90% of them singletons. Enrolled during active infection, Seattle patients were then followed longitudinally. CDR3 length equals 13 residues. Germline loops: CDR1 SQVTM, CDR2 ANQGSEA. Trimming left V 8 bases short and J 2 bases short, with 13 bases between. Sequenced material: peripheral blood. The chain uses TRBV29-1 and TRBJ2-1, with D possibly matching TRBD1 (7 bases). The sequence came from a man between 18 and 35 years old with COVID-19, enrolled during active disease. The CDR3 reads CSFQGGTYNEQFF. The CDR3 coding sequence is TGCAGCTTCCAGGGGGGAACCTACAATGAGCAGTTCTTC.